This is a list of T cell receptor beta chains from one sample in a study of memory CD4+ T cells and cytomegalovirus serostatus. Profiling relied on immunoSEQ multiplex PCR, and the TCRdb table lists in-frame clones only, not all of them. The sample includes under 80,000 clones, 82% of them seen just once. Material: memory CD4+ T cells from blood. The source of these receptors is an adult in good health and CMV-seronegative. CDR3s include the opening cysteine and the closing phenylalanine or tryptophan. The D gene is left open where the match is weak. Clone size, where shown, is once, few, many, or a class for clones that have expanded.

>TRBV30|TRBD2|TRBJ2-1|-
CAWVGRSGREFF
TGTGCCTGGGTGGGGAGGAGCGGGAGGGAGTTCTTC
>TRBV6-5|-|TRBJ1-1|few
CASSHDRINSEAFF
TGTGCCAGCAGTCACGACAGGATTAACAGTGAAGCTTTCTTT
>TRBV19|-|TRBJ1-2|-
CASSPGRWGPYGYTF
TGTGCCAGTAGTCCCGGACGGTGGGGACCTTATGGCTACACCTTC
>TRBV19|-|TRBJ2-2|-
CASSGPATGELFF
TGTGCCAGTAGTGGTCCAGCCACCGGGGAGCTGTTTTTT
>TRBV28|-|TRBJ1-5|-
CASSFGGSNQPQHF
TGTGCCAGCAGTTTCGGGGGGAGCAATCAGCCCCAGCATTTT
>TRBV19|-|TRBJ1-2|few
CAIRGPLPPYGYTF
TGTGCCATCCGAGGCCCACTACCCCCCTATGGCTACACCTTC
>TRBV4-1|TRBD1|TRBJ1-1|-
CASSQDTGGRTEAFF
TGCGCCAGCAGCCAAGATACAGGGGGCAGGACTGAAGCTTTCTTT
>TRBV7-8|-|TRBJ1-1|-
CASSPPAGRTEAFF
TGTGCCAGCAGCCCCCCGGCAGGGAGGACTGAAGCTTTCTTT
>TRBV5-1|TRBD1|TRBJ1-2|-
CASSLVSGTANYGYTF
TGCGCCAGCAGCTTGGTGTCGGGGACAGCTAACTATGGCTACACCTTC
>TRBV2|-|TRBJ2-1|-
CASWSAGLTNEQFF
TGTGCCAGCTGGAGCGCCGGGCTTACCAATGAGCAGTTCTTC
>TRBV29-1|-|TRBJ2-6|-
CGSETGANVLTF
TGCGGCTCCGAGACTGGGGCCAACGTCCTGACTTTC
>TRBV6-5|-|TRBJ1-2|-
CASSYTRQYGIYGYTF
TGTGCCAGCAGTTACACGAGACAGTACGGCATCTATGGCTACACCTTC
>TRBV20-1|-|TRBJ1-2|once
CSATGDYGYTF
TGCAGTGCAACGGGGGACTATGGCTACACCTTC
>TRBV2|TRBD2|TRBJ2-5|-
CASSPTSGGSKTQYF
TGTGCCAGCAGTCCGACTAGCGGGGGGTCGAAGACCCAGTACTTC
>TRBV29-1|TRBD2|TRBJ2-1|once
CSAWTSGVSYNEQFF
TGCAGCGCCTGGACTAGCGGGGTCTCCTACAATGAGCAGTTCTTC
>TRBV7-6|-|TRBJ2-7|-
CASSALARGLAEQYF
TGTGCCAGCAGCGCCTTGGCCCGAGGGCTCGCCGAGCAGTACTTC
>TRBV2|-|TRBJ1-1|-
CASSESMLTAAFF
TGTGCCAGCAGTGAGTCCATGTTAACGGCCGCTTTCTTT
>TRBV6-1|TRBD2|TRBJ2-7|-
CASRAGTSGVYEQYF
TGTGCCAGCAGGGCTGGGACTAGCGGAGTCTACGAGCAGTACTTC
>TRBV30|-|TRBJ1-5|-
CAWSLPIGSNQPQHF
TGTGCCTGGAGTCTTCCGATCGGTAGCAATCAGCCCCAGCATTTT
>TRBV14|TRBD1|TRBJ1-1|-
CASSRTGGRTEAFF
TGTGCCAGCAGCCGGACAGGCGGCCGGACTGAAGCTTTCTTT
>TRBV7-3|-|TRBJ2-3|-
CASGQGSTDTQYF
TGTGCCAGCGGGCAAGGTTCCACAGATACGCAGTATTTT
>TRBV7-2|-|TRBJ2-5|-
CASSLVSTPATQYF
TGTGCCAGCAGCTTAGTAAGCACACCCGCGACCCAGTACTTC
>TRBV7-3|-|TRBJ2-7|few
CASSFLSSRGSSHEQYF
TGTGCCAGCAGCTTTCTTTCGTCTCGGGGGTCTTCCCACGAGCAGTACTTC
>TRBV6-1|-|TRBJ2-5|-
CASSGFWGVQETQYF
TGTGCCAGCAGTGGATTTTGGGGGGTTCAGGAGACCCAGTACTTC
>TRBV7-2|TRBD2|TRBJ2-1|-
CASSLASLAGLDNEQFF
TGTGCCAGCAGCTTAGCGTCACTAGCGGGACTAGACAATGAGCAGTTCTTC
>TRBV27|TRBD1|TRBJ2-4|-
CASQEGGLRNIQYF
TGTGCCAGCCAGGAAGGGGGCTTGAGGAACATTCAGTACTTC
>TRBV15|-|TRBJ2-3|-
CATMIGVRGGTDTQYF
TGTGCCACCATGATCGGGGTCCGGGGAGGAACAGATACGCAGTATTTT
>TRBV7-9|TRBD1|TRBJ1-2|few
CASSVYRDRANYGYTF
TGTGCCAGCAGCGTCTACCGGGACAGAGCTAACTATGGCTACACCTTC
>TRBV7-8|-|TRBJ2-2|-
CASSLLKTNTGELFF
TGTGCCAGCAGCTTACTAAAAACGAACACCGGGGAGCTGTTTTTT